A selection of T cell receptor beta chains follows, all from one sample in a study of OX40 agonist ivuxolimab in advanced cancers. Some clones are missing from TCRdb's copy, which holds only in-frame ones; the method was immunoSEQ multiplex PCR. The sample lists 60,000 to 85,000 clones; about 89% were seen once. Sequencing used CD4+ or CD8+ T cells sorted from blood, obtained in a trial of the OX40 agonist ivuxolimab. Source of these receptors: an adult with an advanced solid tumor such as melanoma, head and neck, liver or kidney cancer. Both conserved end residues are part of each CDR3. The D gene is left open where the match is weak. Size values are once, few and many counts, or a class for expanded clones, and some rows have none.

size | J | V | D | DNA | CDR3
. | TRBJ1-1 | TRBV4-2 | TRBD1 | TGTGCCAGCAGCCGAGACAGGGGGCTCGACACTGAAGCTTTCTTT | CASSRDRGLDTEAFF
. | TRBJ1-1 | TRBV5-5 | . | TGTGCCAGCATGGTCGAATGGAGGCCGAACACTGAAGCTTTCTTT | CASMVEWRPNTEAFF
. | TRBJ1-1 | TRBV6-1 | . | TGTGCCAGCAGTGAACGGAGACAGGCCTCTCAGGCTTTCTTT | CASSERRQASQAFF
. | TRBJ1-1 | TRBV7-2 | . | TGTGCCAGCGGGAGGGCGAACACTGAAGCTTTCTTT | CASGRANTEAFF
. | TRBJ2-2 | TRBV30 | TRBD2 | TGTGCCTGGAGTGTATGGACTAGCCTGTCCACCGGGGAGCTGTTTTTT | CAWSVWTSLSTGELFF
. | TRBJ1-5 | TRBV7-8 | . | TGTGCCAGCAGCTTGGGCAGGGCCTTAGGGCAGCCCCAGCATTTT | CASSLGRALGQPQHF
. | TRBJ2-1 | TRBV5-1 | . | TGCGCCAGCTCTCCCACTCCGAACCTCTCCTACAATGAGCAGTTCTTC | CASSPTPNLSYNEQFF
. | TRBJ1-5 | TRBV21-1 | . | TGTGCCAGCACCCAAGGGGATCAGCCCCAGCATTTT | CASTQGDQPQHF
. | TRBJ2-7 | TRBV28 | . | TGTGCCAGCAGTTTATCCGGTGCAGTCCACGGCAGGGTACGGTCCTACGAGCAGTACTTC | CASSLSGAVHGRVRSYEQYF
once | TRBJ2-1 | TRBV7-6 | . | TGTGCCAGCAGCTCGGACCGGTCCCGTGAGCAGTTCTTC | CASSSDRSREQFF
. | TRBJ2-7 | TRBV4-3 | . | TGCGCCAGCAGCCCGGGACACGGTGGGATGCAGTACTTC | CASSPGHGGMQYF